Sequencing of this T cell receptor (beta chain) was carried out in a study of a mutant IDH1 vaccine in newly diagnosed glioma. Study in general: Patients received vaccination from 4-6 weeks after radiotherapy alone, or with temozolomide cycles. Patients previously underwent radiotherapy, temozolomide, or both, and most underwent both.

Time point described: week 5, during vaccination. Topical imiquimod was applied with each vaccine dose, which held 300 ug of mutant IDH1 20-mer peptide. The study's findings and limits: A vaccine-induced immune response developed in 93.3% of the patients.

The table came from immunoSEQ multiplex PCR; TCRdb's copy has only in-frame clones and leaves some out. The sample has nearly 35,000 clones; approximately 80% are singletons. A remark on this clone: The antigen is unknown.

Sequences were derived from PBMCs, sampled from a glioma patient whose treatment included an IDH1 peptide vaccine. This TCR came from a man aged 25 to 45 with glioma.

This CDR3 reads CASSFAGTYSYEQYF. The CDR3, as DNA: TGTGCCAGCTCTTTTGCCGGGACTTACTCCTACGAGCAGTACTTC. The chain has TRBV5-6 and TRBJ2-7; D perhaps matches TRBD2 (6 bases). CDR1 and CDR2 (germline): SGHDT, YYEEEE. V lost 7 bases to trimming and J lost 0 bases, with 17 bases between them. The CDR3 is 15 residues long. Full variable domain (outside the CDR3, taken from reference TRBV5-6 and TRBJ2-7): DAGVTQSPTHLIKTRGQQVTLRCSPKSGHDTVSWYQQALGQGPQFIFQYYEEEERQRGNFPDRFSGHQFPNYSSELNVNALLLGDSALYLCASSFAGTYSYEQYFGPGTRLTVT.